This T cell receptor beta chain was documented in a study of STAT5B mutations in CD4+ large granular lymphocyte leukemia. In the case of this clone: Its specificity is not known.

The survey-level immunoSEQ assay was used. In the source study's methods: Lowest detectable productive clonotype frequency was 2.59 x 10-5. Here immunoSEQ multiplex PCR was the method, and the copy in TCRdb shows in-frame clones only, minus some. That table is the source of V, J and clone size, and D and trimming were worked out from the DNA. The sample comprises over 25,000 clones, roughly 72% of which are singletons, and roughly 0.3% rests with the top ten. Study results and caveats: The CD4+ versus CD8+ T-LGLL clonality difference may reflect limited sample size. No patients shared main leukemic clonotypes, though around 25% appeared at low frequency elsewhere.

This CDR3 is 16 amino acids long. V was trimmed by 4 bases and J by 0 bases, leaving 17 bases between them. Germline assignment: CDR1 SGHRS and CDR2 YFSETQ. The rearrangement links TRBV5-1 to TRBJ2-7; D may be TRBD1 (6 bases). Sample: CD4+ T cells from blood buffy coats. The origin of this receptor is a human donor in good health. CDR3 sequence reads: CASSQDSQKASYEQYF. The CDR3 DNA reads TGCGCCAGCAGCCAGGACAGTCAAAAGGCCTCCTACGAGCAGTACTTC.